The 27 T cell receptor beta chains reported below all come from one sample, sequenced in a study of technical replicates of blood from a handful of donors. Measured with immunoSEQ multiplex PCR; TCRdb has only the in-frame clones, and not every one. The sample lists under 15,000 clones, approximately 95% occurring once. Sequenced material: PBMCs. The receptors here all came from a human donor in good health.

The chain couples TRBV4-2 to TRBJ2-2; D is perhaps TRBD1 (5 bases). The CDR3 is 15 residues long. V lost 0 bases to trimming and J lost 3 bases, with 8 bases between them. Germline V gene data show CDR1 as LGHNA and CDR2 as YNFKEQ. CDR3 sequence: CASSQDQTDTGELFF. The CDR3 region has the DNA TGTGCCAGCAGCCAAGATCAGACAGACACCGGGGAGCTGTTTTTT.

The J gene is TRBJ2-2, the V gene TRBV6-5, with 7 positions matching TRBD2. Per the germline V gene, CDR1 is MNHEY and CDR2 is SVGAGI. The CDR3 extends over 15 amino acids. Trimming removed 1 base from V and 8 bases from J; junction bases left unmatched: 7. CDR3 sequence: CASSYLLAATGELFF. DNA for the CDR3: TGTGCCAGCAGTTACTTGCTAGCGGCGACTGGGGAGCTGTTTTTT.

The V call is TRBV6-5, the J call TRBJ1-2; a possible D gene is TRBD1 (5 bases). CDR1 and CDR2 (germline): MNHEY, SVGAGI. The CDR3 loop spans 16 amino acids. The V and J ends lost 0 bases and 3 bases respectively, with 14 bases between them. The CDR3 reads CASSYSGGRLDYGYTF. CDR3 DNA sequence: TGTGCCAGCAGTTACTCCGGGGGTAGACTTGACTATGGCTACACCTTC.

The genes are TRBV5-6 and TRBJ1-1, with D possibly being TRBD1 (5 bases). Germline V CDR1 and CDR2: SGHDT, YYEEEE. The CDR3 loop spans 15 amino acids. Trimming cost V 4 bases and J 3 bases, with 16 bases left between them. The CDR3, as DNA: TGTGCCAGCAGCCTACTATGGACGGGGGACACTGAAGCTTTCTTT. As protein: CASSLLWTGDTEAFF.

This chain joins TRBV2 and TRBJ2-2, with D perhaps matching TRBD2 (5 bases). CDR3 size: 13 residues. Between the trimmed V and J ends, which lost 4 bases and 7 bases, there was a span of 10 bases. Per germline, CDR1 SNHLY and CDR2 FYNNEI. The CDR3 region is CASSVRVGGELFF. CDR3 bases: TGTGCCAGCAGTGTGAGGGTCGGCGGGGAGCTGTTTTTT.

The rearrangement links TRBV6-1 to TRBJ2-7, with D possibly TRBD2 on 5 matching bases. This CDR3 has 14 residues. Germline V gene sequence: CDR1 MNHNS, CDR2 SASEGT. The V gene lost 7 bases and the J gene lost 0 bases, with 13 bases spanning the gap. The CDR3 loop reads CASKAGLTSYEQYF. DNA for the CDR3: TGTGCCAGCAAGGCCGGACTTACCTCCTACGAGCAGTACTTC.

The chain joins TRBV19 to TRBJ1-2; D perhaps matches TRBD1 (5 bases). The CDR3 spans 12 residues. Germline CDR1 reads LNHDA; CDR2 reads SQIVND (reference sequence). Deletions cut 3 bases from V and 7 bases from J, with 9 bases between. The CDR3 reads CASSMGQVGYTF. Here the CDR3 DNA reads TGTGCCAGTAGTATGGGGCAGGTTGGCTACACCTTC.

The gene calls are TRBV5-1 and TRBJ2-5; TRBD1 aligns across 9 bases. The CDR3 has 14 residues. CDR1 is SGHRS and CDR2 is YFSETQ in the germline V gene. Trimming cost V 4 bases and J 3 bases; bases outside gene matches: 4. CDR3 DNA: TGCGCCAGCAGCCCGGGACAGGGTAAAGAGACCCAGTACTTC. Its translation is CASSPGQGKETQYF.

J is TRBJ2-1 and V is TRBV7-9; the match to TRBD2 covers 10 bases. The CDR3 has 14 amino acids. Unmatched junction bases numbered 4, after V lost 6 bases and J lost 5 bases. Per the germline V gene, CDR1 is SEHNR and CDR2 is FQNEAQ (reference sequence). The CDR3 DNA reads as TGTGCCAGCAGTCTACTAGCGGGGAACAATGAGCAGTTCTTC. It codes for CASSLLAGNNEQFF.

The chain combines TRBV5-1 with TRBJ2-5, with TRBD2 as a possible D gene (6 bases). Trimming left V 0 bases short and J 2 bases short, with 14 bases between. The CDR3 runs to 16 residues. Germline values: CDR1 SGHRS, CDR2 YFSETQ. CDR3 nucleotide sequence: TGCGCCAGCAGCTTGGATACCGGGACTCCTCAAGAGACCCAGTACTTC. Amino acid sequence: CASSLDTGTPQETQYF.

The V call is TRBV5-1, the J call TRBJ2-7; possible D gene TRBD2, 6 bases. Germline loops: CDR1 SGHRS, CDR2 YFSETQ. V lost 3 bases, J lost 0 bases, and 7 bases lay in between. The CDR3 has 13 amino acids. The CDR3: CASSWGDSYEQYF. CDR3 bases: TGCGCCAGCAGCTGGGGGGACTCCTACGAGCAGTACTTC.

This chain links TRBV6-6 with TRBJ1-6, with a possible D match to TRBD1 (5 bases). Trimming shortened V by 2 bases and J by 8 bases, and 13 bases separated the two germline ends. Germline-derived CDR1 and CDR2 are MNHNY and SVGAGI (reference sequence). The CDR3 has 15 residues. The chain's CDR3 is CASSYQGAGDSPLHF. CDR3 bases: TGTGCCAGCAGTTACCAAGGGGCAGGAGATTCACCCCTCCACTTT.

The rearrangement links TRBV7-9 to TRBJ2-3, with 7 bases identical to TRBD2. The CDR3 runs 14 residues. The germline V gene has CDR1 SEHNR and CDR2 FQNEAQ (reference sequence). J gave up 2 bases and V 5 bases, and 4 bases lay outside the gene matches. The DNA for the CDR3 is TGTGCCAGCAGCCCAGGGACTAACACAGATACGCAGTATTTT. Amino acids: CASSPGTNTDTQYF. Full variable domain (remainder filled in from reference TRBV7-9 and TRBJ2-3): DTGVSQNPRHKITKRGQNVTFRCDPISEHNRLYWYRQTLGQGPEFLTYFQNEAQLEKSRLLSDRFSAERPKGSFSTLEIQRTEQGDSAMYLCASSPGTNTDTQYFGPGTRLTVL.

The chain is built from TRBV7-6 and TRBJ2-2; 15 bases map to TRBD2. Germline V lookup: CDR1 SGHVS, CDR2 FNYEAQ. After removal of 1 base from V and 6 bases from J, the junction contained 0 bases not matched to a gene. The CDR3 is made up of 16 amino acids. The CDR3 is CASSLGTSGRAGELFF. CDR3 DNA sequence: TGTGCCAGCAGCTTAGGGACTAGCGGGAGGGCCGGGGAGCTGTTTTTT.

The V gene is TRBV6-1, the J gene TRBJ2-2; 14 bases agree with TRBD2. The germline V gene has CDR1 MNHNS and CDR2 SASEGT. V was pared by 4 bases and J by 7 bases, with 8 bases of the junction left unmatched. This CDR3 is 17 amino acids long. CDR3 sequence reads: CASSVGLAGGLGGELFF. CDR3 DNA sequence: TGTGCCAGCAGTGTCGGACTAGCGGGAGGTCTGGGCGGGGAGCTGTTTTTT.

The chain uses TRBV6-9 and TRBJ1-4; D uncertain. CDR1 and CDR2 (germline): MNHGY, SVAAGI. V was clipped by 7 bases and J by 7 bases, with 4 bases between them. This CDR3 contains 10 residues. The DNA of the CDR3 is TGTGCCAGCACCCGTGAAAAACTGTTTTTT. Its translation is CASTREKLFF.

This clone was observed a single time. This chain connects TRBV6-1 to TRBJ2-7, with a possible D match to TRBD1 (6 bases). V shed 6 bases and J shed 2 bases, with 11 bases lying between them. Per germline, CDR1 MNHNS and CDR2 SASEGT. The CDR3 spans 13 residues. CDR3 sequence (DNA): TGTGCCAGCAGGACCGGGACAACCTACGAGCAGTACTTC. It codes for CASRTGTTYEQYF.

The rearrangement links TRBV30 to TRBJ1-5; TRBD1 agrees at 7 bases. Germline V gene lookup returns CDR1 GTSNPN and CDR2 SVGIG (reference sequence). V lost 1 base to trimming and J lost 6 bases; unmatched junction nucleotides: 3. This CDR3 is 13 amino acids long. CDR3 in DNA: TGTGCCTGGAGTGAACAGGGGTCTCAGCCCCAGCATTTT. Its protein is CAWSEQGSQPQHF.

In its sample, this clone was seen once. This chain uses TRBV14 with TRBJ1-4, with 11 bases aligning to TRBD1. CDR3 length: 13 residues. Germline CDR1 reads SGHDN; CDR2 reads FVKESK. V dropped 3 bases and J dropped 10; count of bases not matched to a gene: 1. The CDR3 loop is CASSHGTGGKLFF. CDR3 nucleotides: TGTGCCAGCAGCCACGGGACAGGGGGAAAACTGTTTTTT.

CDR3 protein: CASSLSGLALDYEQYF. For the CDR3, the DNA is TGTGCCAGCAGCTTGTCGGGACTAGCACTGGACTACGAGCAGTACTTC. The chain joins TRBV7-7 to TRBJ2-7, with 9 bases matching TRBD2. In germline, CDR1 is SSHAT, CDR2 FNYEAQ (reference sequence). V was clipped by 3 bases and J by 3 bases; unmatched bases: 9. CDR3 length equals 16 residues.

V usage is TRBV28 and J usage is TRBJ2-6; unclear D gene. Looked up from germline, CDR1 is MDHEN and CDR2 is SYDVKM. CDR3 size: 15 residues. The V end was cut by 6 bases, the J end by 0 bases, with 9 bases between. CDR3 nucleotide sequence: TGTGCCAGCAGCCTCCAGTTCTCTGGGGCCAACGTCCTGACTTTC. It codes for CASSLQFSGANVLTF.

The CDR3 coding sequence is TGCAGCGTTGTGCGTCCCTCCTACGAGCAGTACTTC. Encoded protein: CSVVRPSYEQYF. The chain carries TRBV29-1 and TRBJ2-7; D not resolved. This CDR3 has 12 residues. CDR1 is SQVTM, CDR2 ANQGSEA, per germline. V was pared by 4 bases and J by 0 bases, with 7 bases between.

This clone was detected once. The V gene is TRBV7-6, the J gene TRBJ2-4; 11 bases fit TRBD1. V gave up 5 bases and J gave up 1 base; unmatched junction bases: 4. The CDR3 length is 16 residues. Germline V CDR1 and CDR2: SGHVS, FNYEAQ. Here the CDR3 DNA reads TGTGCCAGCAGCCTTGGGACAGGGGGTGCCAAAAACATTCAGTACTTC. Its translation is CASSLGTGGAKNIQYF.

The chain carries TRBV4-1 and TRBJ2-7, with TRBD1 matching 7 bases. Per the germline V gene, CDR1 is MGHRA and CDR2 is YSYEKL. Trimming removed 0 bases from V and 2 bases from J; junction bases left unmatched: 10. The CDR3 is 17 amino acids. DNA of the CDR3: TGCGCCAGCAGCCAAGAGTATCGTGTGACAGGGACCTACGAGCAGTACTTC. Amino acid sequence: CASSQEYRVTGTYEQYF.

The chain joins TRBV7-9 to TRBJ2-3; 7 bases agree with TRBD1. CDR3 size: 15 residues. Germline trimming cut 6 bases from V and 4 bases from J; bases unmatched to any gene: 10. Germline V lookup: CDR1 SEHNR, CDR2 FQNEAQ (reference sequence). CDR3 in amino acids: CASRPGAGGSDTQYF. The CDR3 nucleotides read TGTGCCAGCAGGCCTGGGGCAGGGGGTTCAGATACGCAGTATTTT.

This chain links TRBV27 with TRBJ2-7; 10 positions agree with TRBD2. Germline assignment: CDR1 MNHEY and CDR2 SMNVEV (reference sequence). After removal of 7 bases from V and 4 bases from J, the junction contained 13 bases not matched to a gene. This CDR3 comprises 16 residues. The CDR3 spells CASKRGSSGGLYEQYF. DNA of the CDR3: TGTGCCAGCAAGCGTGGGTCTAGCGGGGGATTATACGAGCAGTACTTC.

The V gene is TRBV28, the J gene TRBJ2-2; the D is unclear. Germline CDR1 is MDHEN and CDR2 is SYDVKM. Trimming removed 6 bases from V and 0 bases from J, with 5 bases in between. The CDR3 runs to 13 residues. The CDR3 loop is CASRLSNTGELFF. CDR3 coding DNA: TGTGCCAGCAGACTATCGAACACCGGGGAGCTGTTTTTT.